The text below deals with one T cell receptor beta chain. The antigen is not known. The sample comes from a study of graft-versus-host responses after intestinal transplantation. In the study overall: Tacrolimus and steroids were given for 2 to 4 years to all recipients after anti-thymocyte globulin induction.

The protocol was immunoSEQ multiplex PCR, while the TCRdb copy is restricted to in-frame clones and leaves out a portion. The sample lists around 50,000 clones; roughly 84% were seen once. Study-level results: The authors found GvH clones in recipient marrow, some appearing first in ileum or blood.

This CDR3 is built from 15 residues. CDR1 LNHDA and CDR2 SQIVND come from the germline V gene (reference sequence). V gave up 7 bases and J gave up 0 bases, with 13 bases separating them. Sequencing was performed on unstimulated CD4+ T cells sorted from spleen or lymph node cells, taken before transplant. The clonotype originates from a human donor who was the organ donor for an intestinal transplant. The V gene is TRBV19, the J gene TRBJ1-5; D not resolved. The chain's CDR3 is CASKRHAYSNQPQHF. DNA for the CDR3: TGTGCCAGTAAACGGCACGCTTATAGCAATCAGCCCCAGCATTTT.